This TCR beta chain was retrieved from a study of T-cell reconstitution after alpha-beta-depleted transplantation in children. This clonotype was detected many times. This CDR3 is built from 15 residues. The trim removed 6 bases at V and 1 base at J, leaving 6 bases unmatched. Germline loops: CDR1 SGHAT, CDR2 FQNNGV. Unique molecular identifiers were incorporated when the TCRbeta library was constructed. TCRdb re-called the PCR reads with MiXCR, one entry per CDR3 protein. The sample carries about 90,000 distinct CDR3 sequences, 7% to 10% recorded once. The sequence was collected from a human donor who donated a stem cell graft to a child with congenital amegakaryocytic thrombocytopenia. Sequenced here: PBMCs from the stem cell graft donor, sampled from the stem cell graft. The chain has TRBV11-2 and TRBJ2-3; 8 bases align to TRBD2. As DNA, the CDR3 is TGTGCCAGCAGTTGGTCGACTAGCGGCACAGATACGCAGTATTTT. Protein sequence: CASSWSTSGTDTQYF.